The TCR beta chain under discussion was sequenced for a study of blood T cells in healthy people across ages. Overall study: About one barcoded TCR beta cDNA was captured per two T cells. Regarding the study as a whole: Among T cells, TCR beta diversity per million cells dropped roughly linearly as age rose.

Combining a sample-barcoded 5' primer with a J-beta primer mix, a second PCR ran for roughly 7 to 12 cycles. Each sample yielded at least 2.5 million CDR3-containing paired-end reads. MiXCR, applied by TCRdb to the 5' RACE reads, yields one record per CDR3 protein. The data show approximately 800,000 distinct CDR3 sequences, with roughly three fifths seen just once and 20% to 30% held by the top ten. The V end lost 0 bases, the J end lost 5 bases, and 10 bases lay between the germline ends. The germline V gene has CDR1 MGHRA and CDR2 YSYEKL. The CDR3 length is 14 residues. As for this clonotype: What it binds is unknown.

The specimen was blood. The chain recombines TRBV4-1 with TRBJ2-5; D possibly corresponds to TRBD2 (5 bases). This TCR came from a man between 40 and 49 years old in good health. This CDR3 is CASSQDGSWETQYF. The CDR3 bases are TGCGCCAGCAGCCAAGATGGGAGTTGGGAGACCCAGTACTTC.